Below, 22 T cell receptor beta chains from the same sample are listed, as sequenced in a study of response to subunit inactivated influenza vaccine. TCRdb fed the RT-PCR reads into MiXCR, producing one record per CDR3 protein. The repertoire holds hundreds of thousands of distinct CDR3 sequences, approximately 15% seen once, with around 7.6% in the top ten. The sample consisted of PBMCs from blood, taken 14 days before vaccination. All receptors come from a man in his fifties who received an inactivated influenza vaccine.

This clonotype showed up many times. This chain links TRBV10-3 with TRBJ1-3; 8 positions agree with TRBD1. The J segment lost 3 bases and the V segment lost 5 bases, leaving 6 bases of the junction unmatched. Germline V CDR1 and CDR2: ENHRY, SYGVKD. The CDR3 contains 15 residues. The CDR3, as DNA: TGTGCCATCAGTATCGGACAGGGCGGTGGAAACACCATATATTTT. Translation: CAISIGQGGGNTIYF.

The chain uses TRBV5-1 and TRBJ1-2; a weak D match, TRBD1 (6 bases). The CDR3 is made up of 13 amino acids. With 0 bases removed from V and 6 bases from J, the gap between germline ends came to 9 bases. The germline gives CDR1 SGHRS, CDR2 YFSETQ. As DNA, the CDR3 is TGCGCCAGCAGCTTGGTGCCAGGGGATGGCTACACCTTC. Residues: CASSLVPGDGYTF.

This clonotype was counted only a few times. The chain has TRBV7-9 and TRBJ1-1; tentatively, D is TRBD1 (5 bases). CDR1 is SEHNR and CDR2 is FQNEAQ in the germline V gene (reference sequence). The CDR3 has 15 residues. V lost 1 base, J lost 7 bases, and 16 bases lay in between. The CDR3 loop reads CASSLDRDGLLEAFF. In nucleotides, the CDR3 is TGTGCCAGCAGCTTAGACCGGGACGGACTACTTGAAGCTTTCTTT.

This clonotype was found a few times. The V gene is TRBV3-1, the J gene TRBJ1-1; TRBD1 aligns across 9 bases. Germline V gene lookup returns CDR1 LGHDT and CDR2 YNNKEL (reference sequence). CDR3 length: 17 amino acids. V shed 2 bases and J 0 bases; nucleotides not matched to a gene: 7. In nucleotides, the CDR3 is TGTGCCAGCAGCCAATGGGACAGGGTAAGGATGAACACTGAAGCTTTCTTT. Translating gives CASSQWDRVRMNTEAFF.

This clonotype has only a few counts. The chain employs TRBV7-6 and TRBJ2-1; 13 bases align to TRBD2. With V trimmed by 0 bases and J by 0 bases, 8 bases remained unmatched. The CDR3 extends over 20 amino acids. CDR1 is SGHVS and CDR2 is FNYEAQ in the germline V gene. The CDR3 DNA sequence: TGTGCCAGCAGCTTAGCGCCGGGACTAGCGGGGACTAGCTCCTACAATGAGCAGTTCTTC. Amino acids: CASSLAPGLAGTSSYNEQFF.

The rearrangement uses TRBV6-2 or TRBV6-3 and TRBJ2-2; 7 bases match TRBD2. There are 16 residues in the CDR3. Trimming removed 2 bases from V and 0 bases from J; junction bases left unmatched: 3. From germline, CDR1 is MNHEY and CDR2 SVGEGT. CDR3 coding DNA: TGTGCCAGCAGTTACGGGCTAGCGGCGAACACCGGGGAGCTGTTTTTT. It yields the protein CASSYGLAANTGELFF.

The chain recombines TRBV29-1 with TRBJ2-3; D might be TRBD2 (6 bases). V gave up 8 bases and J gave up 0 bases, with 9 bases separating them. This CDR3 contains 12 residues. From germline, CDR1 is SQVTM and CDR2 ANQGSEA. Written as DNA, the CDR3 is TGCAGCTCCGGGGGAAGCACAGATACGCAGTATTTT. The encoded protein is CSSGGSTDTQYF.

V usage is TRBV27 and J usage is TRBJ2-1, with TRBD1 as a possible D gene (5 bases). CDR1 and CDR2 from the germline V gene are MNHEY and SMNVEV (reference sequence). Trimming removed 10 bases from V and 4 bases from J, with 23 bases in between. The CDR3 is 16 residues long. The CDR3 spells CAISPGPGLQYNEQFF. The CDR3 region has the DNA TGTGCCATTAGCCCCGGGCCAGGGCTACAGTACAATGAGCAGTTCTTC.

This rearrangement joins TRBV29-1 to TRBJ2-3, with D perhaps TRBD1 or TRBD2 (5 bases each). The germline V and J ends were trimmed by 5 bases and 6 bases, with 18 bases remaining between them. Germline V gene lookup returns CDR1 SQVTM and CDR2 ANQGSEA. This CDR3 is built from 14 residues. CDR3 nucleotide sequence: TGCAGCGTTCCTGTTGGGACGCTAGGCGATACGCAGTATTTT. Its protein is CSVPVGTLGDTQYF.

This clonotype showed up just a few times. V gene TRBV2 combines with J gene TRBJ1-4; 8 bases line up with TRBD1. Germline CDR1 reads SNHLY; CDR2 reads FYNNEI. V dropped 4 bases and J dropped 7; count of bases not matched to a gene: 8. CDR3 length: 15 amino acids. The CDR3 here is CASSGGQGLREKLFF. The DNA of the CDR3 is TGTGCCAGCAGTGGAGGACAGGGACTACGTGAAAAACTGTTTTTT.

The chain combines TRBV7-9 with TRBJ2-5; D might be TRBD1 (6 bases). The CDR3 has 14 residues. The V and J ends lost 6 bases and 3 bases respectively, with 14 bases between them. The germline gives CDR1 SEHNR, CDR2 FQNEAQ (reference sequence). CDR3 DNA sequence: TGTGCCAGCAGTAGCTGGGGGCACAAAGAGACCCAGTACTTC. Translation: CASSSWGHKETQYF.

This clonotype was counted ten times or more. This rearrangement joins TRBV15 to TRBJ2-3; the match to TRBD2 covers 13 bases. The length of the CDR3 is 17 residues. V shed 2 bases, J shed 5 bases, and the junction held 7 bases outside the gene matches. Germline loops: CDR1 LNHNV, CDR2 YYDKDF (reference sequence). DNA of the CDR3: TGTGCCACCAGCAGACCACGGACTAGCGGGAGCTTAGATACGCAGTATTTT. Its translation: CATSRPRTSGSLDTQYF.

This clonotype was found a few times. This chain connects TRBV5-1 to TRBJ1-4; D remains ambiguous. Germline values: CDR1 SGHRS, CDR2 YFSETQ. CDR3 length: 14 amino acids. Trimming pared 4 bases from V and 2 bases from J, leaving 9 bases between. The CDR3: CASSPGVTNEKLFF. For the CDR3, the DNA is TGCGCCAGCAGCCCAGGCGTGACTAATGAAAAACTGTTTTTT.

This clonotype was observed a handful of times. The chain combines TRBV11-2 with TRBJ2-7; either TRBD1 or TRBD2 may supply D (6 bases each). Trimming pared 5 bases from V and 2 bases from J, leaving 16 bases between. The germline CDR1 and CDR2 sequences are SGHAT and FQNNGV. The CDR3 loop spans 15 amino acids. CDR3 amino acids: CASSRPEEGAYEQYF. The CDR3 DNA reads as TGTGCCAGCAGCCGCCCGGAGGAGGGGGCCTACGAGCAGTACTTC.

The rearrangement links TRBV27 to TRBJ2-1; D is unclear. Germline V gene data show CDR1 as MNHEY and CDR2 as SMNVEV (reference sequence). V lost 3 bases, J lost 6 bases, and 18 bases lay in between. This CDR3 region has 16 residues. For the CDR3, the DNA is TGTGCCAGCAGTTTCCCCGCCGCATATGGCCCCAATGAGCAGTTCTTC. It specifies CASSFPAAYGPNEQFF.

The chain combines TRBV15 with TRBJ2-5; tentative D call: TRBD1 (5 bases). Germline CDR1 and CDR2: LNHNV and YYDKDF (reference sequence). This CDR3 contains 14 residues. Trimming cost V 3 bases and J 5 bases, with 13 bases left between them. The CDR3 here is CATSRSAGLETQYF. For the CDR3, the DNA is TGTGCCACCAGCAGGTCCGCAGGGCTGGAGACCCAGTACTTC.

This clonotype was seen only a few times. The chain joins TRBV20-1 to TRBJ1-5, with D maybe TRBD1 (5 bases). The germline gives CDR1 DFQATT, CDR2 SNEGSKA (reference sequence). There are 14 residues in the CDR3. Trimming removed 3 bases at V and 0 bases at J, with 9 bases between. Written as DNA, the CDR3 is TGCAGTGCTAGTTGGGGCGATAGCAATCAGCCCCAGCATTTT. Translating it yields CSASWGDSNQPQHF.

V usage is TRBV29-1 and J usage is TRBJ2-2; tentative D call: TRBD2 (5 bases). The V and J ends lost 3 bases and 1 base respectively, with 15 bases between them. This CDR3 is built from 16 residues. CDR1 and CDR2 (germline): SQVTM, ANQGSEA. CDR3 sequence (DNA): TGCAGCGTTGAGCGGCAGGACTCTCAGAACACCGGGGAGCTGTTTTTT. Translating it yields CSVERQDSQNTGELFF.

The gene calls are TRBV4-3 and TRBJ2-2, with 7 bases that match TRBD2. Germline values: CDR1 LGHNA, CDR2 YSLEER. Trimming removed 3 bases from V and 1 base from J; junction bases left unmatched: 8. The CDR3 runs to 17 residues. CDR3 loop: CASSHHGGSLNTGELFF. As DNA, the CDR3 is TGCGCCAGCAGCCATCACGGGGGGAGCTTGAACACCGGGGAGCTGTTTTTT.

The V gene is TRBV6-2 or TRBV6-3, the J gene TRBJ2-7; maybe TRBD2 (5 bases). The germline gives CDR1 MNHEY, CDR2 SVGEGT. Trimming shortened V by 2 bases and J by 7 bases, and 12 bases separated the two germline ends. This CDR3 is built from 13 residues. CDR3 DNA sequence: TGTGCCAGCAGTTACGATTCGGAGCGGGAGCAGTACTTC. This codes for CASSYDSEREQYF.

This clonotype was counted only a few times. CDR3 sequence (DNA): TGTGCCAGCTCACCACCGACAGGCCACTGGGGCCACACCTTC. Its protein is CASSPPTGHWGHTF. The genes are TRBV18 and TRBJ1-2; D perhaps matches TRBD1 (6 bases). Germline V gene lookup returns CDR1 KGHSH and CDR2 LQKENI. The CDR3 has 14 amino acids. V lost 0 bases to trimming and J lost 12 bases, with 17 bases between them.

Only a few counts were recorded for this clonotype. The rearrangement uses TRBV20-1 and TRBJ2-3; D ambiguous. V was trimmed by 0 bases and J by 3 bases, leaving 10 bases between them. Germline lookup yields CDR1 DFQATT and CDR2 SNEGSKA (reference sequence). CDR3 length: 14 amino acids. CDR3 nucleotide sequence: TGCAGTGCTAGAGATGGGCGGAGTACAGATACGCAGTATTTT. This sequence encodes CSARDGRSTDTQYF.